The T cell receptor beta chain under discussion was sequenced for a study of blood T cell repertoires in COVID-19. Profiling relied on immunoSEQ multiplex PCR, and the TCRdb table lists in-frame clones only, not all of them. The sample records under 250,000 clones, around four fifths being singletons. The CDR3 has 15 residues. J was trimmed by 7 bases and V by 6 bases; bases with no gene match: 12. The germline CDR1 and CDR2 sequences are MNHEY and SVGAGI. This TCR was recovered from a woman aged 50 to 60 with acute or convalescent COVID-19. The V call is TRBV6-5, the J call TRBJ2-3; TRBD2 agrees at 8 bases. Material: peripheral blood. CDR3 sequence: CASSETGLGVYTQYF. The CDR3 region has the DNA TGTGCCAGCAGCGAGACGGGACTAGGAGTATATACGCAGTATTTT.